This T cell receptor (beta chain) is from a study of blood T cell repertoires in COVID-19. As for the study in general: The United States, Italy and Spain provided the acute and convalescent COVID-19 samples. PBMCs, B-cell-depleted T cells, or T cells were the source of the cDNA or gDNA that made up the material.

Seattle's enrolled individuals joined amid active infection and were then monitored longitudinally. The CDR3 is made up of 16 amino acids. This clone showed up just a few times. In the study's own analysis: The authors estimated nucleated cell counts from reference gene primer amplification. Libraries were prepared by immunoSEQ multiplex PCR; TCRdb keeps only in-frame clonotypes and omits some of them. V and J calls plus clone size are reproduced from that table; the DNA served to infer D and trimming. This table has about 130,000 clones, about 70% appearing once. This clonotype was obtained from a man older than 75 with COVID-19, enrolled during active disease. The J gene is TRBJ1-5, the V gene TRBV21-1; the listed D gene, TRBD1, was not tested against the DNA. TRBV21-1 is shown as a pseudogene. The specimen sequenced was peripheral blood. The CDR3 spells CASSKGPGQGNQPQHF. The CDR3 DNA sequence: TGTGCCAGCAGCAAAGGTCCAGGACAAGGGAATCAGCCCCAGCATTTT.